This is a list of T cell receptor beta chains from one sample in a study of blood T cell repertoires in COVID-19. Generated by immunoSEQ multiplex PCR, the TCRdb table keeps only in-frame clones and is missing some. This sample has around 190,000 clones, with 75% to 85% found just once. The sample consisted of PBMCs or T cells enriched from blood (not recorded which). The receptors derive from a man aged 35 to 55 who had recovered from COVID-19. Both conserved end residues are part of each CDR3. The order of the fields is J gene, D gene, clone size, V gene, CDR3 protein, CDR3 DNA. D genes are given only for firm matches. Clone sizes are given selectively: once, few, many, or a class where the clone is expanded.

>TRBJ1-4|TRBD1|once|TRBV19
CASSARDRGSNEKLFF
TGTGCCAGTAGTGCCCGGGACAGGGGTTCTAATGAAAAACTGTTTTTT
>TRBJ2-2|.|.|TRBV6-5
CASSYISGSTGELFF
TGTGCCAGCAGTTACATCAGCGGATCCACCGGGGAGCTGTTTTTT
>TRBJ1-5|.|.|TRBV21-1
CASSNQPRQGEEAQPQHF
TGTGCCAGCAGCAATCAACCTCGACAGGGGGAGGAAGCTCAGCCCCAGCATTTT
>TRBJ1-2|TRBD1|.|TRBV6-6
CASSYSIGTGYGYTF
TGTGCCAGCAGTTACTCTATTGGGACAGGGTATGGCTACACCTTC
>TRBJ1-5|TRBD1|.|TRBV6-5
CASSQGAGNQPQHF
TGTGCCAGCAGTCAGGGGGCAGGTAATCAGCCCCAGCATTTT
>TRBJ2-5|TRBD2|.|TRBV5-6
CASSFELSGGGRGETQYF
TGTGCCAGCAGCTTCGAACTTAGCGGGGGCGGTCGGGGAGAGACCCAGTACTTC
>TRBJ2-6|.|.|TRBV14
CASSQDRAGDLTF
TGTGCCAGCAGCCAAGATAGGGCAGGGGACCTGACTTTC
>TRBJ2-7|TRBD2|.|TRBV19
CASSLSGRAGEQYF
TGTGCCAGTAGTCTTAGCGGGAGGGCCGGCGAGCAGTACTTC
>TRBJ1-2|.|few|TRBV11-1
CASSASHGVNYGYTF
TGTGCCAGCAGCGCCTCCCACGGGGTTAACTATGGCTACACCTTC
>TRBJ2-7|TRBD2|.|TRBV3-1/TRBV3-2
CASRTGTSGEQYF
TGTGCCAGCAGGACCGGGACTAGCGGCGAGCAGTACTTC
>TRBJ2-3|.|.|TRBV5-4
CASSFQGTTTQYF
TGTGCCAGCAGCTTTCAAGGGACAACGACGCAGTATTTT
>TRBJ1-2|TRBD1|.|TRBV29-1
CSVESQGDRGYGYTF
TGCAGCGTTGAATCCCAAGGGGACAGGGGATATGGCTACACCTTC
>TRBJ1-5|.|.|TRBV12-2
CASRLVDQPQHF
TGTGCAAGTCGCTTAGTAGATCAGCCCCAGCATTTT
>TRBJ1-5|.|.|TRBV19
CASRGELSNQPQHF
TGTGCCAGTAGGGGAGAATTAAGCAATCAGCCCCAGCATTTT
>TRBJ2-1|.|.|TRBV24-1
CATSDTKWNEQFF
TGTGCCACCAGTGATACAAAGTGGAATGAGCAGTTCTTC
>TRBJ2-3|TRBD2|.|TRBV7-9
CASSLNRGLAGWKNTQYF
TGTGCCAGCAGCTTAAACCGGGGACTAGCGGGGTGGAAAAATACGCAGTATTTT
>TRBJ2-1|.|.|TRBV24-1
CATSDSTVYNEQFF
TGTGCCACCAGTGATTCGACAGTTTACAATGAGCAGTTCTTC
>TRBJ1-4|.|.|TRBV12-5
CASGSTGSRGEKLFF
TGTGCTAGTGGTTCGACAGGCAGTCGGGGAGAAAAACTGTTTTTT
>TRBJ1-2|TRBD1|.|TRBV6-5
CASTEQGAYLYGYTF
TGTGCCAGTACGGAGCAGGGGGCTTATCTCTATGGCTACACCTTC
>TRBJ1-2|.|.|TRBV5-1
CASSLSNYGYTF
TGCGCCAGCAGCCTGTCCAACTATGGCTACACCTTC
>TRBJ2-7|TRBD1|few|TRBV11-3
CASSLRGQSSYEQYF
TGTGCCAGCAGCCTACGGGGACAGAGCTCCTACGAGCAGTACTTC
>TRBJ2-1|TRBD1|.|TRBV2
CASSGTGNDYEQFF
TGTGCCAGCAGTGGGACAGGGAACGATTATGAGCAGTTCTTC
>TRBJ2-5|TRBD2|.|TRBV19
CASSPGLAVLLGETQYF
TGTGCCAGTAGTCCGGGACTAGCGGTCCTGCTAGGAGAGACCCAGTACTTC
>TRBJ1-2|.|.|TRBV21-1
CASSKAEGYTF
TGTGCCAGCAGCAAAGCGGAGGGCTACACCTTC
>TRBJ2-1|.|many|TRBV5-6
CASSLGSGDEQFF
TGTGCCAGCAGCTTGGGATCGGGGGATGAGCAGTTCTTC
>TRBJ2-3|TRBD1|few|TRBV30
CAWSHGTGTDTQYF
TGTGCCTGGAGTCATGGGACAGGCACAGATACGCAGTATTTT